This T cell receptor (beta chain) derives from a study of cytomegalovirus exposure and HLA in healthy donors. Findings and limits, study-wide: In all likelihood, a cluster of highly shared sequence variants was a sequencing artifact. Many donors carried some public TCRs, although rarity characterized most TCR sequences. An analysis was carried out at a later point. It showed that HLA-associated TCR beta chains were more clonally expanded than equally common non-associated chains.

The primer mix had 60 Vbeta and 13 Jbeta primers. Produced via immunoSEQ multiplex PCR; TCRdb's table is partial and in-frame only. The repertoire has under 200,000 clones, roughly 74% of them found once; the top ten carry around 7.7%. In germline, CDR1 is SQVTM, CDR2 ANQGSEA. CDR3 size: 14 residues. V dropped 5 bases and J dropped 6 bases, with 17 bases sitting between them. This clone has more than one count but fewer than ten. Its antigen is as yet unknown. The chain employs TRBV29-1 and TRBJ2-1, with D possibly being TRBD1 (6 bases). This receptor was taken from a woman in her thirties or forties in good health and CMV-seropositive. Sequenced material: PBMCs. The DNA of the CDR3 is TGCAGCGTTACAGGGAAAATAGCAGGCAATGAGCAGTTCTTC. Translation: CSVTGKIAGNEQFF.